The 5 T cell receptor beta chains reported below all come from one sample, sequenced in a study of T-cell reconstitution after alpha-beta-depleted transplantation in children. Using unique molecular identifiers, the investigators prepared the TCRbeta library. TCRdb reprocessed the PCR reads with MiXCR, giving one entry per CDR3 protein. Counted here are hundreds of thousands of distinct CDR3 sequences, roughly 13% occurring once; the ten biggest clones make up around 2.2%. The material sequenced was PBMCs, mostly from graft donor cells, taken 360 days after TCRalphabeta/CD19-depleted stem cell transplant. The receptors come from a male patient younger than 18 who had a stem cell transplant for acute myeloid leukemia, so the T cells may come from the graft donor.

There are a few counts of this clonotype. This chain uses TRBV3-1 with TRBJ2-2; a weak D match, TRBD1 (5 bases). Trimming removed 0 bases from V and 2 bases from J, with 13 bases in between. Per the germline V gene, CDR1 is LGHDT and CDR2 is YNNKEL (reference sequence). The CDR3 covers 17 residues. CDR3 in amino acids: CASSQELGHLNTGELFF. CDR3 DNA sequence: TGTGCCAGCAGCCAAGAATTAGGACACCTTAACACCGGGGAGCTGTTTTTT. Supplemented by reference TRBV3-1 and TRBJ2-2, the full variable domain reads DTAVSQTPKYLVTQMGNDKSIKCEQNLGHDTMYWYKQDSKKFLKIMFSYNNKELIINETVPNRFSPKSPDKAHLNLHINSLELGDSAVYFCASSQELGHLNTGELFFGEGSRLTVL.

In its sample, this clonotype was seen a few times. The chain employs TRBV20-1 and TRBJ2-5; maybe TRBD1 (5 bases). The CDR3 has 18 residues. CDR1 and CDR2 (germline): DFQATT, SNEGSKA (reference sequence). V was shortened by 0 bases and J by 2 bases, with 22 bases between the two germline ends. CDR3 bases: TGCAGTGCTAGAGATCGGAGTTCCAGGGTGCACCCGCAAGAGACCCAGTACTTC. Residues: CSARDRSSRVHPQETQYF.

In this sample, this clonotype turned up a few times. The rearrangement joins TRBV7-6 to TRBJ2-5; a weak D match, TRBD2 (5 bases). This CDR3 region has 13 residues. The germline V gene encodes CDR1 SGHVS and CDR2 FNYEAQ. V shed 2 bases and J shed 5 bases, with 9 bases lying between them. The CDR3 DNA reads as TGTGCCAGCAGCTTATCGGGGATTGAGACCCAGTACTTC. Residues: CASSLSGIETQYF.

This clonotype was recorded many times. The chain joins TRBV12-3 or TRBV12-4 to TRBJ2-7, with unresolved D. V lost 8 bases to trimming and J lost 5 bases, with 10 bases between them. The CDR3 covers 11 residues. The CDR3 nucleotides read TGTGCCAGCGCGAGCGAGAACGAGCAGTACTTC. Its translation: CASASENEQYF.

V gene TRBV13 combines with J gene TRBJ2-2; TRBD2 aligns across 10 bases. This CDR3 contains 17 residues. With 4 bases clipped from V and 7 bases from J, the junction kept 12 bases outside the gene matches. Germline CDR1 reads PRHDT; CDR2 reads FYEKMQ (reference sequence). The CDR3 DNA reads as TGTGCCAGCAGCTCCTTGAAGCTAGCGGGAGAGGACGGGGAGCTGTTTTTT. Translating it yields CASSSLKLAGEDGELFF.